A selection of T cell receptor beta chains follows, all from one sample in a study of cytomegalovirus exposure and HLA in healthy donors. Profiled with immunoSEQ multiplex PCR; TCRdb holds only in-frame clones, not every one. The record lists 100,000 to 150,000 clones, of which the ten most abundant hold over 1.5%. The sequenced material came from PBMCs. The receptor set was obtained from a man younger than 35 in good health and CMV-seronegative. The CDR3 runs from the conserved cysteine through the conserved F or W. Fields, in order: J gene, V gene, D gene, CDR3 protein, CDR3 DNA. The D gene is left open where the match is weak.

j_call: TRBJ1-2; v_call: TRBV5-4; d_call: -; cdr3_aa: CASSLVGDPGYTF; cdr3_nt: TGTGCCAGCAGCTTGGTGGGAGACCCTGGCTACACCTTC
j_call: TRBJ2-2; v_call: TRBV5-1; d_call: -; cdr3_aa: CASSLAADGWELFF; cdr3_nt: TGCGCCAGCAGCTTGGCGGCCGACGGGTGGGAGCTGTTTTTT
j_call: TRBJ1-1; v_call: TRBV4-1; d_call: TRBD1; cdr3_aa: CASSQVLDRARNTEAFF; cdr3_nt: TGCGCCAGCAGCCAAGTTCTAGACAGGGCCCGGAACACTGAAGCTTTCTTT
j_call: TRBJ2-1; v_call: TRBV6-1; d_call: -; cdr3_aa: CASSETLEYRNEQFF; cdr3_nt: TGTGCCAGCAGTGAAACCTTGGAGTACCGCAATGAGCAGTTCTTC
j_call: TRBJ1-2; v_call: TRBV28; d_call: TRBD1; cdr3_aa: CASSLLTGGDGYTF; cdr3_nt: TGTGCCAGCAGTTTATTGACAGGGGGCGATGGCTACACCTTC
j_call: TRBJ2-2; v_call: TRBV7-3; d_call: -; cdr3_aa: CASSSYSGELFF; cdr3_nt: TGTGCCAGCAGCTCCTACTCCGGGGAGCTGTTTTTT
j_call: TRBJ2-1; v_call: TRBV28; d_call: TRBD1; cdr3_aa: CASTLGQGADEQFF; cdr3_nt: TGTGCCAGCACCCTGGGACAGGGCGCCGATGAGCAGTTCTTC
j_call: TRBJ2-7; v_call: TRBV5-8; d_call: -; cdr3_aa: CASSYSAAGYEQYF; cdr3_nt: TGTGCCAGCAGCTACTCCGCAGCGGGCTACGAGCAGTACTTC
j_call: TRBJ1-2; v_call: TRBV27; d_call: -; cdr3_aa: CASSLRGYGYTF; cdr3_nt: TGTGCCAGCAGTTTAAGGGGTTATGGCTACACCTTC
j_call: TRBJ2-3; v_call: TRBV9; d_call: TRBD2; cdr3_aa: CASSVGLAGTSDTQYF; cdr3_nt: TGTGCCAGCAGCGTAGGCCTAGCGGGGACCTCGGATACGCAGTATTTT
j_call: TRBJ1-3; v_call: TRBV29-1; d_call: -; cdr3_aa: CSVEAHVRTGNTIYF; cdr3_nt: TGCAGCGTTGAAGCCCACGTCAGAACTGGAAACACCATATATTTT
j_call: TRBJ2-3; v_call: TRBV28; d_call: TRBD2; cdr3_aa: CASSSGKGGTDTQYF; cdr3_nt: TGTGCCAGCAGTAGCGGGAAAGGGGGCACAGATACGCAGTATTTT
j_call: TRBJ1-2; v_call: TRBV28; d_call: -; cdr3_aa: CASRDRDKYTLQNYGYTF; cdr3_nt: TGTGCCAGCAGGGACCGGGACAAATACACCCTACAGAACTATGGCTACACCTTC
j_call: TRBJ2-5; v_call: TRBV15; d_call: TRBD2; cdr3_aa: CATSRRGTSGRGQKETQYF; cdr3_nt: TGTGCCACCAGCAGGAGAGGGACTAGCGGGAGGGGGCAAAAAGAGACCCAGTACTTC
j_call: TRBJ1-1; v_call: TRBV7-3; d_call: -; cdr3_aa: CASSPQGGMNTEAFF; cdr3_nt: TGTGCCAGCAGCCCACAGGGCGGCATGAACACTGAAGCTTTCTTT